Sequencing of this T cell receptor beta chain was carried out in a study of CD8 T cells in Susac syndrome. The CDR3 is 18 amino acids. Trimming removed 5 bases from V and 8 bases from J, with 26 bases in between. Per germline, CDR1 SGHTS and CDR2 YDEGEE. This clonotype was seen just once. Reverse transcription used about 0.5 to 1 ug RNA and random hexamers. Amplification of TCR beta CDR3 spanned 54 Vbeta and 13 Jbeta via immunoSEQ multiplex PCR. TCRdb recomputed calls from the immunoSEQ multiplex PCR reads with MiXCR, one row per CDR3 protein. The table records about 290,000 distinct CDR3 sequences, 75% to 90% of them present only once.

The clonotype comes from a human donor with multiple sclerosis. The rearrangement joins TRBV5-8 to TRBJ1-6, with D perhaps TRBD1 (5 bases). Sequenced: CD8+ T cells from PBMCs. CDR3 loop: CASRPDIVLSSEDSPLHF. The CDR3 bases are TGTGCCAGCAGGCCGGACATAGTATTGTCCAGTGAGGATTCACCCCTCCACTTT.